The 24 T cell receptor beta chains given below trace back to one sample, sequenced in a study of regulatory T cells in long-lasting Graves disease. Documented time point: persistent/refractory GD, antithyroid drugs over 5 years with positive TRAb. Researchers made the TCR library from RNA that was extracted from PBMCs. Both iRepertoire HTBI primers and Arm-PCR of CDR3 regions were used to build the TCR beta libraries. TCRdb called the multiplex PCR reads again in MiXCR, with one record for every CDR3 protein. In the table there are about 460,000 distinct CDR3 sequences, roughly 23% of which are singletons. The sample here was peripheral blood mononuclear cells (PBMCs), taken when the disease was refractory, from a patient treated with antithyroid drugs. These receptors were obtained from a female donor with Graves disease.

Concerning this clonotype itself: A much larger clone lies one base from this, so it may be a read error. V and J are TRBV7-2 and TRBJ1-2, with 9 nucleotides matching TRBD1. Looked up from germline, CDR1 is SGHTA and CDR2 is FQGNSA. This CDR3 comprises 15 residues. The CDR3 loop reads CASSPPGTGSYDYTF. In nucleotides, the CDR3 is TGTGCCAGCAGCCCCCCCGGGACAGGGTCCTATGACTACACCTTC.

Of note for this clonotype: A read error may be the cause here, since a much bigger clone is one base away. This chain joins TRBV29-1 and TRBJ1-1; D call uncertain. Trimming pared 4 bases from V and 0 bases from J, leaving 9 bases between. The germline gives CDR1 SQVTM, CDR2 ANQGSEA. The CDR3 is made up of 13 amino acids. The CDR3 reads CSVGVDLNTEAFF. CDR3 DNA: TGCAGCGTTGGCGTGGATCTGAACACTGAAGCTTTCTTT.

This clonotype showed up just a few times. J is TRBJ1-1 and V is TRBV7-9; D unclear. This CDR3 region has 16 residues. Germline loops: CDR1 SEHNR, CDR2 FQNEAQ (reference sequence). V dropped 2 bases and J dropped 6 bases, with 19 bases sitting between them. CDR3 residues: CASSLRFASDAAEAFF. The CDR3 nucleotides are TGTGCCAGCAGCTTAAGGTTCGCGTCGGACGCCGCTGAAGCTTTCTTT.

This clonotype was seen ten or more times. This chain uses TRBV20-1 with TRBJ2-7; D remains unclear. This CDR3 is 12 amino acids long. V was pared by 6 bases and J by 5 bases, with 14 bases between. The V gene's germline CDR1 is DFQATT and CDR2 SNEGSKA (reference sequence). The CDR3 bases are TGCAGTGCGTTCGGCAGGCTGGACGAGCAGTACTTC. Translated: CSAFGRLDEQYF.

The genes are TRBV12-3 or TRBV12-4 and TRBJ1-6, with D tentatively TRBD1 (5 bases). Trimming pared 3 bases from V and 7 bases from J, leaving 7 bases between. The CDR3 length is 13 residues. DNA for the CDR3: TGTGCCAGCAGTTTTGGGGCAAATTCACCCCTCCACTTT. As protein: CASSFGANSPLHF.

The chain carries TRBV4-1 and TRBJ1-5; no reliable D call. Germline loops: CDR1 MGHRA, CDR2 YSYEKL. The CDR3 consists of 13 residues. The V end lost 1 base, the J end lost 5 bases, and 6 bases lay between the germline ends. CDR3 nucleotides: TGCGCCAGCAGCCAAGCCACCTATCAGCCCCAGCATTTT. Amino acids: CASSQATYQPQHF.

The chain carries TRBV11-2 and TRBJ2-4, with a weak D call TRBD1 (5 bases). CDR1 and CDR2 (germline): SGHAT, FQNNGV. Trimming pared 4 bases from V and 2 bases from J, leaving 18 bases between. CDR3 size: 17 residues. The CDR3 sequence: CASSSTGRAEPKNIQYF. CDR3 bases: TGTGCCAGCAGCTCCACCGGCAGGGCGGAGCCCAAAAACATTCAGTACTTC.

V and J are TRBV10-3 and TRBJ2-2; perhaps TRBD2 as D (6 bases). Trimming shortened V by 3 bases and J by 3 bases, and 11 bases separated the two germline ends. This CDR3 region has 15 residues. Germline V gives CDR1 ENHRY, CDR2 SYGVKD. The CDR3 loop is CAISEKGGDTGELFF. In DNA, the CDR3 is TGTGCCATCAGTGAAAAGGGAGGAGACACCGGGGAGCTGTTTTTT.

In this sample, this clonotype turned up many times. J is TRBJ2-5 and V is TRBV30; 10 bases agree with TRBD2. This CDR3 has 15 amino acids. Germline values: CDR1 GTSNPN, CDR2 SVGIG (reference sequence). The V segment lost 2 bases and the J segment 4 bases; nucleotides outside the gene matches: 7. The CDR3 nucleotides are TGTGCCTGGAGTCGGTCTAGCGGGAGATTAGAGACCCAGTACTTC. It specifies CAWSRSSGRLETQYF.

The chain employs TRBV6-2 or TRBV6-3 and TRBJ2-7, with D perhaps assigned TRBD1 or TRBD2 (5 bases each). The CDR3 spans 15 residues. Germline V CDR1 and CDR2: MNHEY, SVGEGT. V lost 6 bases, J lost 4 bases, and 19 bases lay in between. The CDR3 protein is CASSLGRSPGYEQYF. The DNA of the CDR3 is TGTGCCAGCAGCCTGGGACGTAGCCCTGGGTACGAGCAGTACTTC.

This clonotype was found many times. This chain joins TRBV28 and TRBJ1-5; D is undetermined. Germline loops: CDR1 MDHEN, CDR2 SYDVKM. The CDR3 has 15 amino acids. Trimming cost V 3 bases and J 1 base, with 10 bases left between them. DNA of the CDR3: TGTGCCAGCAGTTTGGCCAGCTTGAGCAATCAGCCCCAGCATTTT. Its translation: CASSLASLSNQPQHF.

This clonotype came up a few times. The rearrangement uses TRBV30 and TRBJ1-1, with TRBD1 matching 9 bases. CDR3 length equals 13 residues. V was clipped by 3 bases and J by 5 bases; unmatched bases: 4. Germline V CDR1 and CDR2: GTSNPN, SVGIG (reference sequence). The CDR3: CAWRMTGGTEAFF. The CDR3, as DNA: TGTGCCTGGAGGATGACAGGGGGTACTGAAGCTTTCTTT.

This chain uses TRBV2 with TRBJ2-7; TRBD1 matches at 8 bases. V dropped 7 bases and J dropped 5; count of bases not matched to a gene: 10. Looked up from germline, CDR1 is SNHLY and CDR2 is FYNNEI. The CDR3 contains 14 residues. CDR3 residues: CASIRPGGADEQYF. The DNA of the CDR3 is TGTGCCAGCATTCGGCCAGGGGGCGCCGACGAGCAGTACTTC.

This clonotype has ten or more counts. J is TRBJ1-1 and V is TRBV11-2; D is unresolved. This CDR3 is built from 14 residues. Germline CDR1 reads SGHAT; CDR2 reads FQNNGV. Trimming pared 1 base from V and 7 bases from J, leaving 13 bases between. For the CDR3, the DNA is TGTGCCAGCAGCTTAGCTCTCTCACTGAGTGAAGCTTTCTTT. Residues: CASSLALSLSEAFF.

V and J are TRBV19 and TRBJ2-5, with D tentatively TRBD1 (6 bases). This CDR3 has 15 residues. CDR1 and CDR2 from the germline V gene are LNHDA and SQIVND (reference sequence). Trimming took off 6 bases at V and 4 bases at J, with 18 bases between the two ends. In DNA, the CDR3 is TGTGCCAGTAGCCGGGCAGGGGCAATCGGAGAGACCCAGTACTTC. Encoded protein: CASSRAGAIGETQYF.

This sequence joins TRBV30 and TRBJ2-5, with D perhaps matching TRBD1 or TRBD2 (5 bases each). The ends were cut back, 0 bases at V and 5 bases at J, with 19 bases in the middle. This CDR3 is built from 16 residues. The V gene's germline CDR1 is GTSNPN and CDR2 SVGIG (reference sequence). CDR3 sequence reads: CAWSVGSGDGSETQYF. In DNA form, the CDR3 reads TGTGCCTGGAGTGTTGGTTCTGGGGACGGCTCGGAGACCCAGTACTTC.

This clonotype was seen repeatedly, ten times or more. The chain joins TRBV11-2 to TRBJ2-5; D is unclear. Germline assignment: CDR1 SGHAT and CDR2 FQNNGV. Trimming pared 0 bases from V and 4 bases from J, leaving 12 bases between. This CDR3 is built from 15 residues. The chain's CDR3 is CASSLDGGKRETQYF. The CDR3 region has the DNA TGTGCCAGCAGCTTAGACGGCGGCAAGAGAGAGACCCAGTACTTC.

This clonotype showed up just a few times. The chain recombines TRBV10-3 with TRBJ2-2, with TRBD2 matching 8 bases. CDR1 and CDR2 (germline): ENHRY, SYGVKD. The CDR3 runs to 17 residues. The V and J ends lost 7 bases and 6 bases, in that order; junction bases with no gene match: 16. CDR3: CAITLRAAGEAAGELFF. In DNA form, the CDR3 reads TGTGCCATCACCTTGAGGGCAGCGGGAGAGGCGGCCGGGGAGCTGTTTTTT.

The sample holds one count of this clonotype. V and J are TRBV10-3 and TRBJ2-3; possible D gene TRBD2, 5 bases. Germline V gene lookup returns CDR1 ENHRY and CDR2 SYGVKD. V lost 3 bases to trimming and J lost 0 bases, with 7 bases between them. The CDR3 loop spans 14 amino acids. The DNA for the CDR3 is TGTGCCATCAGTGATAGCGCTAGCACAGATACGCAGTATTTT. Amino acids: CAISDSASTDTQYF.

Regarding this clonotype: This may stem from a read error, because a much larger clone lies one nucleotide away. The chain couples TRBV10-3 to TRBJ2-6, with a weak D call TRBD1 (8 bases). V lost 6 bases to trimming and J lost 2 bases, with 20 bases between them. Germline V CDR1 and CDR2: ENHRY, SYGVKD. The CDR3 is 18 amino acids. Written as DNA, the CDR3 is TGTGCCATCAGCTCCTCGGGAGGCAGGGGGCCTGGGGCCAACGTCCTGACTTTC. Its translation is CAISSSGGRGPGANVLTF.

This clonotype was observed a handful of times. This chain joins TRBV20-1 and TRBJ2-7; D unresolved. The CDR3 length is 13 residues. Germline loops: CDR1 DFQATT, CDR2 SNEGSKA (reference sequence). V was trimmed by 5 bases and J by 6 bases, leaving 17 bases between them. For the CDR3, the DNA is TGCAGTGCTGCCCCCCGGGCCACCGGCGAGCAGTACTTC. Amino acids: CSAAPRATGEQYF.

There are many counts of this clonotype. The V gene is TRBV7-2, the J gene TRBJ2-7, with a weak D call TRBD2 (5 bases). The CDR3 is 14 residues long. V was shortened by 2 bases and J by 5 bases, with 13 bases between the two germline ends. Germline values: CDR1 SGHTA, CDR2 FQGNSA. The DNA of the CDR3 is TGTGCCAGCAGCTTAAACACGGGGTGGGACGAGCAGTACTTC. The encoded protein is CASSLNTGWDEQYF.

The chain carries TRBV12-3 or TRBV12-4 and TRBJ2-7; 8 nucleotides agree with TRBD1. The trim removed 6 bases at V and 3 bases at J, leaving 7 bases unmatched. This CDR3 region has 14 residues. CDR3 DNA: TGTGCCAGCAGGGGACAGGACCGGGACTACGAGCAGTACTTC. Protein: CASRGQDRDYEQYF.

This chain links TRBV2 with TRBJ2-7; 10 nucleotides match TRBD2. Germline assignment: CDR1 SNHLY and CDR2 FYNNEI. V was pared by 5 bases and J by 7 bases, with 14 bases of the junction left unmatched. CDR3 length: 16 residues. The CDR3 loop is CASSFLPGLATGEQYF. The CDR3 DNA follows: TGTGCCAGCAGTTTTCTCCCGGGACTAGCGACCGGGGAGCAGTACTTC.